One and the same sample provided the 6 T cell receptor beta chains below, sequenced in a study of post-analysis software for immune sequencing data. Study-wide results and limits: Included in a set of about five TRBV segments more frequent in patients than controls were TRBV5-6, TRBV5-1 and TRBV20-1.

Which antigens these TCRs recognize remains unknown. Included in the TCR beta cDNA libraries were unique molecular identifiers. From the PCR reads, TCRdb called clonotypes with MiXCR, one entry per CDR3 protein. The sample yields approximately 440,000 distinct CDR3 sequences, nearly 45% seen once. The sequencing input was blood. These receptors all stem from a girl aged 10-17 years with multiple sclerosis.

The rearrangement joins TRBV27 to TRBJ2-7; D ambiguous. Trimming removed 1 base at V and 2 bases at J, with 12 bases between. This CDR3 has 15 residues. Germline assignment: CDR1 MNHEY and CDR2 SMNVEV (reference sequence). CDR3: CASSLCPAQTYEQYF. The CDR3 nucleotides read TGTGCCAGCAGTTTATGCCCGGCTCAGACCTACGAGCAGTACTTC.

This clonotype was found many times. V is TRBV7-3 and J is TRBJ2-3; 8 positions match TRBD2. CDR3 length: 14 amino acids. The junction had 3 bases not matched to a gene; V was cut back by 5 bases and J by 2 bases. Germline CDR1 is SGHTA and CDR2 is FQGTGA. CDR3 coding DNA: TGTGCCAGCAGCCCCGGACTAGCCACAGATACGCAGTATTTT. Its protein is CASSPGLATDTQYF.

The chain joins TRBV7-9 to TRBJ2-7; D is undetermined. CDR1 is SEHNR and CDR2 is FQNEAQ in the germline V gene (reference sequence). This CDR3 comprises 12 residues. V lost 7 bases and J 11 bases, leaving 18 bases between the germline ends. Here the CDR3 reads CASTTRTGFEYF. CDR3 DNA: TGTGCCAGCACCACCCGGACCGGGTTCGAGTACTTC. Using reference TRBV7-9 and TRBJ2-7 for the parts outside the CDR3, the full variable domain is DTGVSQNPRHKITKRGQNVTFRCDPISEHNRLYWYRQTLGQGPEFLTYFQNEAQLEKSRLLSDRFSAERPKGSFSTLEIQRTEQGDSAMYLCASTTRTGFEYFGPGTRLTVT.

This rearrangement joins TRBV20-1 to TRBJ2-5; 9 bases fit TRBD1. There are 14 residues in the CDR3. Germline CDR1 is DFQATT and CDR2 is SNEGSKA (reference sequence). The ends lost 8 bases at V and 2 bases at J; junction bases unmatched: 9. CDR3 nucleotide sequence: TGCAGTACAAACCGGGACAGGGCTCAAGAGACCCAGTACTTC. Translated, it gives CSTNRDRAQETQYF.

V and J are TRBV29-1 and TRBJ2-1, with TRBD2 matching 9 bases. The CDR3 totals 13 residues. The junction had 2 bases not matched to a gene; V was cut back by 6 bases and J by 2 bases. Germline V gives CDR1 SQVTM, CDR2 ANQGSEA. Here the CDR3 DNA reads TGCAGCGTGAGGACTAGCGCCTACAATGAGCAGTTCTTC. Protein sequence: CSVRTSAYNEQFF.

Only a few counts were recorded for this clonotype. The chain is built from TRBV27 and TRBJ2-7, with 8 bases matching TRBD1. Trimming removed 1 base from V and 3 bases from J; junction bases left unmatched: 8. The CDR3 is 16 residues long. CDR1 and CDR2 from the germline V gene are MNHEY and SMNVEV (reference sequence). The CDR3 protein is CASSLFPRTGIYEQYF. The DNA for the CDR3 is TGTGCCAGCAGTTTATTTCCCCGGACAGGGATCTACGAGCAGTACTTC.